These 14 T cell receptor beta chains originate from one sample sequenced in a study of control samples from healthy donors and cancer patients (dated by TCRdb to 2018 to 2021). The library was obtained by the immunoSEQ multiplex PCR assay. This is the immuneACCESS table as TCRdb keeps it, with only in-frame sequences that have V and J called. A part of the clones is gone; compared with another copy, unresolved V genes explain less than half, and the rest is unexplained. The sample profile shows roughly 69,000 clones; about 83% of them were found once. The ten largest account for about 15% of the sample. Material: blood. These receptors came from a man in his sixties in good health.

The CDR3: CASSQRGPGLDLVETQYF. CDR3 coding DNA: TGTGCCAGCAGCCAACGGGGGCCAGGCCTCGATCTGGTAGAGACCCAGTACTTC. The chain uses TRBV16 and TRBJ2-5; D tentatively fits TRBD1 or TRBD2 (6 bases each). CDR1 is KGHSY, CDR2 FQNENV, per germline. Trimming took off 2 bases at V and 4 bases at J, with 23 bases between the two ends. CDR3 length: 18 residues.

The V call is TRBV27, the J call TRBJ2-5; 8 positions agree with TRBD1. This CDR3 comprises 14 residues. The V and J ends lost 3 bases and 5 bases, in that order; junction bases with no gene match: 5. Germline values: CDR1 MNHEY, CDR2 SMNVEV (reference sequence). CDR3 DNA: TGTGCCAGCAGTTTGCAGGGGGCCGGGGAGACCCAGTACTTC. It is translated as CASSLQGAGETQYF.

This chain links TRBV24-1 with TRBJ2-7; 9 positions match TRBD2. J gave up 6 bases and V 3 bases, and 2 bases lay outside the gene matches. The CDR3 contains 13 residues. Germline CDR1 reads KGHDR; CDR2 reads SFDVKD. The CDR3 sequence: CATSDLTSGEQYF. The CDR3 DNA sequence: TGTGCCACCAGTGATCTGACTAGCGGCGAGCAGTACTTC.

V and J are TRBV12-3 or TRBV12-4 and TRBJ2-7; D remains ambiguous. This CDR3 has 13 residues. Trimming cost V 6 bases and J 5 bases, with 14 bases left between them. This CDR3 is CASSRTLRNEQYF. CDR3 sequence (DNA): TGTGCCAGCAGCCGGACGCTACGGAACGAGCAGTACTTC.

CDR3 coding DNA: TGCGCCACCCGACCGGGGACTAGCGACGCCGGGGAGCTGTTTTTT. Translating gives CATRPGTSDAGELFF. The gene calls are TRBV4-1 and TRBJ2-2; 10 bases are a match to TRBD2. The CDR3 has 15 residues. The V and J ends lost 10 bases and 6 bases, in that order; junction bases with no gene match: 11. CDR1 and CDR2 (germline): MGHRA, YSYEKL.

The rearrangement joins TRBV18 to TRBJ2-5; maybe TRBD1 (6 bases). Germline V gene data show CDR1 as KGHSH and CDR2 as LQKENI. The CDR3 has 14 amino acids. V gave up 6 bases and J gave up 1 base, with 12 bases separating them. Written as DNA, the CDR3 is TGTGCCAGCTCGCCCGGACAGATCCAAGAGACCCAGTACTTC. Protein: CASSPGQIQETQYF.

J is TRBJ2-1 and V is TRBV19, with 10 bases fitting TRBD2. Germline CDR1 reads LNHDA; CDR2 reads SQIVND (reference sequence). The CDR3 is 17 amino acids. V lost 4 bases, J lost 2 bases, and 8 bases stayed unmatched. The CDR3 nucleotides read TGTGCCAGTAGTACTCTCAGCGGGAGGGCCCCCTACAATGAGCAGTTCTTC. Translation gives CASSTLSGRAPYNEQFF. The whole variable domain, filled in from reference TRBV19 and TRBJ2-1, reads DGGITQSPKYLFRKEGQNVTLSCEQNLNHDAMYWYRQDPGQGLRLIYYSQIVNDFQKGDIAEGYSVSREKKESFPLTVTSAQKNPTAFYLCASSTLSGRAPYNEQFFGPGTRLTVL.

The rearrangement joins TRBV12-3 or TRBV12-4 to TRBJ1-1; no reliable D call. Trimming pared 6 bases from V and 4 bases from J, leaving 3 bases between. This CDR3 has 10 amino acids. DNA of the CDR3: TGTGCCAGCAGGGGCACTGAAGCTTTCTTT. Protein sequence: CASRGTEAFF.

This chain joins TRBV2 and TRBJ2-1; 8 nucleotides align to TRBD1. CDR1 is SNHLY, CDR2 FYNNEI, per germline. CDR3 size: 13 residues. The junction had 4 bases not matched to a gene; V was cut back by 6 bases and J by 6 bases. CDR3 region: CASRGTGGNEQFF. The CDR3 coding sequence is TGTGCCAGCAGGGGAACAGGGGGCAATGAGCAGTTCTTC.

V usage is TRBV5-4 and J usage is TRBJ2-1; D ambiguous. This CDR3 comprises 14 residues. The ends were cut back, 3 bases at V and 4 bases at J, with 11 bases in the middle. Per germline, CDR1 SGHNT and CDR2 YYREEE (reference sequence). The DNA for the CDR3 is TGTGCCAGCAGCTCGAACGTAGGGTACAATGAGCAGTTCTTC. As protein: CASSSNVGYNEQFF. The entire variable domain, with the rest obtained from reference TRBV5-4 and TRBJ2-1, is as follows: ETGVTQSPTHLIKTRGQQVTLRCSSQSGHNTVSWYQQALGQGPQFIFQYYREEENGRGNFPPRFSGLQFPNYSSELNVNALELDDSALYLCASSSNVGYNEQFFGPGTRLTVL.

This rearrangement joins TRBV15 to TRBJ2-1; 12 nucleotides agree with TRBD2. Germline-derived CDR1 and CDR2 are LNHNV and YYDKDF (reference sequence). V shed 2 bases, J shed 5 bases, and the junction held 1 base outside the gene matches. This CDR3 comprises 15 residues. DNA for the CDR3: TGTGCCACCAGCAGACGGACTAGCGGGAACAATGAGCAGTTCTTC. This sequence encodes CATSRRTSGNNEQFF.

CDR3 DNA: TGCGCCAGCAGCCAAGGTCTTGCGGCAGAGACCCAGTACTTC. Protein product: CASSQGLAAETQYF. The chain carries TRBV4-3 and TRBJ2-5; D remains ambiguous. V shed 1 base and J shed 4 bases, with 10 bases lying between them. From germline, CDR1 is LGHNA and CDR2 YSLEER. This CDR3 has 14 residues.

J is TRBJ1-2 and V is TRBV3-1 (or the pseudogene TRBV3-2); possibly TRBD1 for D (6 bases). This CDR3 has 12 residues. Germline V gene lookup returns CDR1 LGHDT and CDR2 YNNKEL (reference sequence). The ends were cut back, 7 bases at V and 12 bases at J, with 18 bases in the middle. Here the CDR3 reads CASTRGGGAHTF. CDR3 coding DNA: TGTGCCAGCACCCGCGGAGGGGGGGCTCACACCTTC.

V and J are TRBV7-2 and TRBJ1-1, with D unclear. This CDR3 has 14 residues. V was trimmed by 1 base and J by 7 bases, leaving 13 bases between them. CDR1 SGHTA and CDR2 FQGNSA come from the germline V gene. This CDR3 is CASSLVGGKGEAFF. For the CDR3, the DNA is TGTGCCAGCAGCTTAGTGGGAGGGAAGGGTGAAGCTTTCTTT.